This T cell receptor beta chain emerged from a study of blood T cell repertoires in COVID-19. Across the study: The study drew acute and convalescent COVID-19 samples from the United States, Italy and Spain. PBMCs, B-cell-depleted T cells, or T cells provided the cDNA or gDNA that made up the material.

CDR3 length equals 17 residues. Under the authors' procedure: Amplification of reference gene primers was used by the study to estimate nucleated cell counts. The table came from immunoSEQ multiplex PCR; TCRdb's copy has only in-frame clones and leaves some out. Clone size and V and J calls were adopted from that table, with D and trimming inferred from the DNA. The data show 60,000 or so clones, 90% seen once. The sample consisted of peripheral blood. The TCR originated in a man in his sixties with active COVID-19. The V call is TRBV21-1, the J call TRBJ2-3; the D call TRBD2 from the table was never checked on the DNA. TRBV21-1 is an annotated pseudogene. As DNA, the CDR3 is TGTGCCAGCAGCAAAGAGGGTCAGGAGGATAGCACAGATACGCAGTATTTT. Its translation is CASSKEGQEDSTDTQYF.